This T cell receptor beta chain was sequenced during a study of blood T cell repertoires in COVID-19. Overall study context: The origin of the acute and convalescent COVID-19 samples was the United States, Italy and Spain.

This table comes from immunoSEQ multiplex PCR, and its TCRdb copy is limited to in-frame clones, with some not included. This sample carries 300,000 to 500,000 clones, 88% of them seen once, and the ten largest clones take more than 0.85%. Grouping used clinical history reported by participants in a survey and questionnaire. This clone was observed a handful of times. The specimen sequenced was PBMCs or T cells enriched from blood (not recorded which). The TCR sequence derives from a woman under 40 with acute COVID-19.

The CDR3 region is CASSLSSLLVAEQYF. In DNA, the CDR3 is TGTGCCAGCAGCTTAAGTTCTCTCCTAGTGGCCGAGCAGTACTTC. The rearrangement links TRBV7-9 to TRBJ2-7; D gene ambiguous. CDR3 length equals 15 residues. Trimming removed 2 bases at V and 6 bases at J, with 17 bases between. Germline values: CDR1 SEHNR, CDR2 FQNEAQ (reference sequence). The full variable domain, rest sourced from reference TRBV7-9 and TRBJ2-7, is DTGVSQNPRHKITKRGQNVTFRCDPISEHNRLYWYRQTLGQGPEFLTYFQNEAQLEKSRLLSDRFSAERPKGSFSTLEIQRTEQGDSAMYLCASSLSSLLVAEQYFGPGTRLTVT.